Below are 3 T cell receptor beta chains sequenced from a single sample in a study of beta chain features in type 1 diabetes. Their specific antigens are unknown. TCRB transcripts that were expressed got sequenced, as all of the isolated RNA had been reverse transcribed. Some clones are missing from TCRdb's copy, which holds only in-frame ones; the method was immunoSEQ multiplex PCR. Here the sample spans nearly 700,000 clones, roughly an eighth being singletons. Findings of the study overall: Type 1 diabetes patients had moderately but significantly shorter TCRB CDR3s in all four CD4+ subsets.

Source material: naive CD4+ T cells from blood. The origin of the receptors is a man younger than 30 with type 1 diabetes.

This clone was picked up a small number of times. The rearrangement links TRBV5-1 to TRBJ1-2, with D hard to call. Between the trimmed V and J ends, which lost 4 bases and 1 base, there was a span of 11 bases. CDR3 length: 14 amino acids. Germline CDR1 is SGHRS and CDR2 is YFSETQ. The CDR3 here is CASSPDGVNYGYTF. CDR3 DNA sequence: TGCGCCAGCAGCCCGGACGGAGTTAACTATGGCTACACCTTC.

This clone was detected a few times. The gene calls are TRBV4-1 and TRBJ1-1; D is unclear. The germline V and J ends were trimmed by 1 base and 1 base, with 7 bases remaining between them. CDR1 is MGHRA, CDR2 YSYEKL, per germline. This CDR3 is 14 amino acids long. The CDR3 region is CASSQGVANTEAFF. Here the CDR3 DNA reads TGCGCCAGCAGCCAAGGGGTGGCGAACACTGAAGCTTTCTTT.

This clone was observed a handful of times. This chain links TRBV9 with TRBJ2-5; weak D call: TRBD2 (6 bases). V was clipped by 4 bases and J by 4 bases, with 14 bases between them. The germline gives CDR1 SGDLS, CDR2 YYNGEE. This CDR3 region has 14 residues. CDR3 nucleotide sequence: TGTGCCAGCAGCCCTGTGCCCGGGAGAGAGACCCAGTACTTC. This translates into CASSPVPGRETQYF.